These 12 T cell receptor beta chains originate from one sample sequenced in a study of cytomegalovirus exposure and HLA in healthy donors. The PCR used 60 Vbeta and 13 Jbeta primers. Here immunoSEQ multiplex PCR was the method, and the copy in TCRdb shows in-frame clones only, minus some. Seen here are fewer than 150,000 clones, about 80% observed once, and the top ten hold around 4.3%. Sequencing input: PBMCs. These receptors came from a middle-aged man in good health and CMV-seropositive.

This clone was found once. This chain connects TRBV5-1 to TRBJ1-6, with D unclear. The CDR3 spans 14 residues. Trimming left V 0 bases short and J 13 bases short, with 14 bases between. Germline V CDR1 and CDR2: SGHRS, YFSETQ. CDR3 residues: CASSLGGASEPLHF. In nucleotides, the CDR3 is TGCGCCAGCAGCTTGGGAGGTGCGAGTGAGCCCCTCCACTTT.

The rearrangement uses TRBV27 and TRBJ1-4; 7 positions match TRBD1. In germline, CDR1 is MNHEY, CDR2 SMNVEV (reference sequence). The V gene end was trimmed by 4 bases and the J gene end by 5 bases; junction bases not matched to a gene: 10. CDR3 length: 16 residues. DNA for the CDR3: TGTGCCAGCAGTTGGCGAGGGGGGACAGAAAATGAAAAACTGTTTTTT. Amino acids: CASSWRGGTENEKLFF.

This clone has a single count. The chain has TRBV6-1 and TRBJ2-7, with D tentatively TRBD2 (6 bases). V lost 6 bases and J 1 base, leaving 10 bases between the germline ends. Germline loops: CDR1 MNHNS, CDR2 SASEGT. The CDR3 sequence is 13 residues long. The CDR3 DNA sequence: TGTGCCAGCAGCTCCGCGGGGTCCTACGAGCAGTACTTC. Encoded protein: CASSSAGSYEQYF.

Comments on this clone: A junction end diverges from the germline sequence, so it may reflect a read error. The rearrangement joins TRBV7-9 to TRBJ2-7; possible D gene TRBD1, 5 bases. Germline-derived CDR1 and CDR2 are SEHNR and FQNEAQ (reference sequence). This CDR3 region has 11 residues. CDR3 nucleotide sequence: TGTGCCAGCAGCTTAGGGGCAGGGTATAACTTC. This codes for CASSLGAGYNF. The variable domain in full, completed from reference TRBV7-9 and TRBJ2-7, reads DTGVSQNPRHKITKRGQNVTFRCDPISEHNRLYWYRQTLGQGPEFLTYFQNEAQLEKSRLLSDRFSAERPKGSFSTLEIQRTEQGDSAMYLCASSLGAGYNFGPGTRLTVT.

The DNA of the CDR3 is TGCGCCAGCAGCTACTGGACTAGCGGGGTATACAATGAGCAGTTCTTC. Its translation is CASSYWTSGVYNEQFF. The gene calls are TRBV5-1 and TRBJ2-1; 12 bases line up with TRBD2. The trim removed 3 bases at V and 4 bases at J, leaving 5 bases unmatched. The germline V gene encodes CDR1 SGHRS and CDR2 YFSETQ. This CDR3 comprises 16 residues.

The chain combines TRBV9 with TRBJ2-3; no firm D call. The V gene's germline CDR1 is SGDLS and CDR2 YYNGEE. The V end was cut by 0 bases, the J end by 7 bases, with 15 bases between. This CDR3 contains 15 residues. CDR3 nucleotide sequence: TGTGCCAGCAGCGTAGTGCCTAGTATTGGTTATACGCAGTATTTT. This codes for CASSVVPSIGYTQYF. Using reference TRBV9 and TRBJ2-3 for the parts outside the CDR3, the full variable domain is DSGVTQTPKHLITATGQRVTLRCSPRSGDLSVYWYQQSLDQGLQFLIQYYNGEERAKGNILERFSAQQFPDLHSELNLSSLELGDSALYFCASSVVPSIGYTQYFGPGTRLTVL.

The genes are TRBV5-1 and TRBJ2-5; TRBD1 aligns across 10 bases. This CDR3 comprises 16 residues. Looked up from germline, CDR1 is SGHRS and CDR2 is YFSETQ. Trimming cost V 4 bases and J 4 bases; bases outside gene matches: 10. CDR3 region: CASSPGTGVGLETQYF. The CDR3 bases are TGCGCCAGCAGCCCGGGGACAGGGGTAGGATTAGAGACCCAGTACTTC. The full variable domain, with the rest looked up from reference TRBV5-1 and TRBJ2-5, is KAGVTQTPRYLIKTRGQQVTLSCSPISGHRSVSWYQQTPGQGLQFLFEYFSETQRNKGNFPGRFSGRQFSNSRSEMNVSTLELGDSALYLCASSPGTGVGLETQYFGPGTRLLVL.

Note on this clone: The sample has other DNA sequences that encode this CDR3 too. The chain carries TRBV18 and TRBJ1-1, with 9 positions matching TRBD1. CDR1 is KGHSH, CDR2 LQKENI, per germline. The CDR3 has 14 amino acids. V was pared by 3 bases and J by 4 bases, with 3 bases of the junction left unmatched. CDR3 loop: CASSPRQGGTEAFF. Written as DNA, the CDR3 is TGTGCCAGCTCACCGCGACAGGGGGGCACTGAAGCTTTCTTT.

This clone has just one count. This chain links TRBV7-6 with TRBJ1-2; D gene uncertain. Deletions cut 1 base from V and 4 bases from J, with 7 bases between. This CDR3 spans 13 amino acids. Germline loops: CDR1 SGHVS, CDR2 FNYEAQ. CDR3 nucleotides: TGTGCCAGCAGCTTAGTACAGAGCTATGGCTACACCTTC. It encodes CASSLVQSYGYTF.

There are a few counts of this clone. The genes are TRBV10-1 and TRBJ2-7; unclear D gene. The CDR3 is 14 amino acids. The V end lost 8 bases, the J end lost 0 bases, and 14 bases lay between the germline ends. From germline, CDR1 is WNHNN and CDR2 SYGVQD (reference sequence). CDR3 sequence reads: CASSEFSSSYEQYF. CDR3 nucleotides: TGCGCCAGCTCTGAATTTAGTAGCTCCTACGAGCAGTACTTC.

This clone is a singleton in its sample. The genes are TRBV30 and TRBJ2-1, with TRBD1 as a possible D gene (5 bases). V lost 2 bases and J lost 0, with 8 bases in between. The CDR3 extends over 14 amino acids. Germline V gives CDR1 GTSNPN, CDR2 SVGIG (reference sequence). The CDR3 DNA reads as TGTGCCTGGAGTTGGGGCAGCTCCTACAATGAGCAGTTCTTC. This translates into CAWSWGSSYNEQFF.

The V call is TRBV19, the J call TRBJ2-3; D not resolved. V was pared by 6 bases and J by 6 bases, with 13 bases between. The CDR3 has 13 residues. Germline V gives CDR1 LNHDA, CDR2 SQIVND (reference sequence). CDR3 sequence reads: CASRTPSRDTQYF. The CDR3 coding sequence is TGTGCCAGTAGAACACCATCCAGGGATACGCAGTATTTT.